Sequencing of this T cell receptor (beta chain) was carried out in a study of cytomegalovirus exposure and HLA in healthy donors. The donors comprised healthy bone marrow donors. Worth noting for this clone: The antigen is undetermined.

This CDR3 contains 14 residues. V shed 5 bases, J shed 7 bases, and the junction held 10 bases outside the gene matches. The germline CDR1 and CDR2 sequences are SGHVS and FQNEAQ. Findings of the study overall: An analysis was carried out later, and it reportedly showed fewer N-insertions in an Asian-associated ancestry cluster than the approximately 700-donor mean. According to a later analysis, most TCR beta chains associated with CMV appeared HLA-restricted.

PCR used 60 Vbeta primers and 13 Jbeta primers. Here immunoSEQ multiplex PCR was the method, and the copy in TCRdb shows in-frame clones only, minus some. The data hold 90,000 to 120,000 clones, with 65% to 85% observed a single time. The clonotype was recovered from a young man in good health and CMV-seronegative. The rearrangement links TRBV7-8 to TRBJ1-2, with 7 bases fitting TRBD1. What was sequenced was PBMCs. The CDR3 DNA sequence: TGTGCCAGCAGCAAACACCGGGACAGCCTTGGCTACACCTTC. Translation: CASSKHRDSLGYTF.